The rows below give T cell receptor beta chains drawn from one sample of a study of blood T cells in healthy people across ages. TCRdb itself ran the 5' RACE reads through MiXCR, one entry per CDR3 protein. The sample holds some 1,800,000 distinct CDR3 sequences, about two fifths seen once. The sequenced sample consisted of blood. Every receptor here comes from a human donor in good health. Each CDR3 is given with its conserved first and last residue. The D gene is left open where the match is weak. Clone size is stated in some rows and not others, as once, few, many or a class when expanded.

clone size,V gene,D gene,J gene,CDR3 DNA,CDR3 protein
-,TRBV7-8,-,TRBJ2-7,TGTGCCAGCAGCTTAAAGACAGAAACCTACGAGCAGTACTTC,CASSLKTETYEQYF
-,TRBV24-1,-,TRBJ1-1,TGTGCCACCAGTATACTCGGGGGACCCGCGGGGAACACTGAAGCTTTCTTT,CATSILGGPAGNTEAFF
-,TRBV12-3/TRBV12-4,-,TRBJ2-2,TGTGCCAGCAGTCCCCCCGGGGAAAGCACCGGGGAGCTGTTTTTT,CASSPPGESTGELFF
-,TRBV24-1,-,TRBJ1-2,TGTGCCACCAGTGATGGGGGGCTCTATGGCTACACCTTC,CATSDGGLYGYTF
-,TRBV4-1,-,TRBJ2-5,TGCGCCAGCAGTAGGGTGTTGGGGGAGACCCAGTACTTC,CASSRVLGETQYF
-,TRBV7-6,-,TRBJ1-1,TGTGCCAGCAGCAGATTAGGCGGGGGCGAAGCTTTCTTT,CASSRLGGGEAFF
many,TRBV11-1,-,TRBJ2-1,TGTGCCAGCAGCTCTCCCTGGGGGGGGCGAACGAGTTCCTACAATGAGCAGTTCTTC,CASSSPWGGRTSSYNEQFF
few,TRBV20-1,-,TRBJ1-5,TGCAGTGCTAGAGGGGAGGGTGATCAGCCCCAGCATTTT,CSARGEGDQPQHF
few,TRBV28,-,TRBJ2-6,TGTGCCAGCAGACGAGGTACAGGCTCTGGGGCTAACGTCCTGACTTTC,CASRRGTGSGANVLTF
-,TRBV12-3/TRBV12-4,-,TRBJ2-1,TGTGCCAGCAGTTTAGTCAGAAACAATGAGCAGTTCTTC,CASSLVRNNEQFF
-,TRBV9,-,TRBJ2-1,TGTGCCAGCAGCCAGCACGGGGCAGTTAGCAATGAGCAGTTCTTC,CASSQHGAVSNEQFF
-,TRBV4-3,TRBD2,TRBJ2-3,TGCGCCAGCAGCCAATCTCCGGGACTAGGGGCCTCAGATACGCAGTATTTT,CASSQSPGLGASDTQYF
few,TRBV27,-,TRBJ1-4,TGTGCCAGCAGTTCATTGGGAGTAGCCCAGTCGAGAGAAAAACTGTTTTTT,CASSSLGVAQSREKLFF
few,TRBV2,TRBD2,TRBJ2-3,TGTGCCAGCGATAATTTAGCGGGGGGAGTCACAGATACGCAGTATTTT,CASDNLAGGVTDTQYF